These 32 T cell receptor beta chains originate from one sample sequenced in a study of shared clonotypes between healthy human individuals. Terminally differentiated effector memory CD45RA+ cells were excluded by CCR7 positive selection of CD45RO-negative cells. Repertoires were generated with immunoSEQ multiplex PCR, while TCRdb's copy carries only in-frame clones and drops some. The repertoire holds roughly 2,000,000 clones, with about 95% as singletons. Sequenced input: naive CD8+ T cells sorted from blood. These receptors originate from a man younger than 35 in good health.

The gene calls are TRBV9 and TRBJ2-3; 7 bases fit TRBD2. The junction had 11 bases not matched to a gene; V was cut back by 4 bases and J by 6 bases. Germline V gene sequence: CDR1 SGDLS, CDR2 YYNGEE. This CDR3 has 15 amino acids. The CDR3 loop reads CASSLDGGMVDTQYF. The DNA for the CDR3 is TGTGCCAGCAGCTTAGACGGGGGGATGGTTGATACGCAGTATTTT.

J is TRBJ2-3 and V is TRBV23-1, with 11 positions matching TRBD2. TRBV23-1 is an open reading frame whose function is uncertain. The CDR3 covers 17 residues. V lost 2 bases and J lost 2; bases outside the gene matches: 6. The CDR3 coding sequence is TGCGCCAGCAGTCAAGTTCCTAGCGGGGGGCTCACAGATACGCAGTATTTT. Protein product: CASSQVPSGGLTDTQYF.

J is TRBJ2-5 and V is TRBV5-6, with 7 bases lining up with TRBD2. Germline values: CDR1 SGHDT, CDR2 YYEEEE. The CDR3 has 14 amino acids. Trimming took 4 bases from V and 3 from J; bases not matched to a gene: 6. CDR3 sequence (DNA): TGTGCCAGCAGCCGGGACTACGCCGAAGAGACCCAGTACTTC. Its protein product is CASSRDYAEETQYF.

The chain is built from TRBV6-5 and TRBJ2-3; tentatively, D is TRBD1 (6 bases). Germline values: CDR1 MNHEY, CDR2 SVGAGI. The V and J ends lost 7 bases and 11 bases respectively, with 25 bases between them. There are 15 residues in the CDR3. CDR3 region: CASIGPGPQGVGQYF. As DNA, the CDR3 is TGTGCCAGCATCGGGCCGGGACCACAGGGCGTCGGGCAGTATTTT.

This chain joins TRBV5-1 and TRBJ2-7, with a tentative D call TRBD1 (6 bases). Germline V gene lookup returns CDR1 SGHRS and CDR2 YFSETQ. The V gene lost 4 bases and the J gene lost 5 bases, with 22 bases spanning the gap. The CDR3 contains 16 residues. CDR3 sequence (DNA): TGCGCCAGCAGCGTACGGACAGCGACGACAGTGGACGAGCAGTACTTC. This translates into CASSVRTATTVDEQYF.

V usage is TRBV9 and J usage is TRBJ2-1; 8 bases line up with TRBD1. From germline, CDR1 is SGDLS and CDR2 YYNGEE. CDR3 length: 14 amino acids. J gave up 7 bases and V 0 bases, and 3 bases lay outside the gene matches. The CDR3 is CASSVGQGTNEQFF. CDR3 DNA sequence: TGTGCCAGCAGCGTAGGACAGGGGACTAATGAGCAGTTCTTC.

This chain connects TRBV27 to TRBJ2-3, with 13 bases lining up with TRBD2. CDR1 is MNHEY and CDR2 is SMNVEV in the germline V gene (reference sequence). This CDR3 region has 17 residues. Trimming took 5 bases from V and 5 from J; bases not matched to a gene: 10. This CDR3 is CASSVQTSGGAIDTQYF. CDR3 DNA: TGTGCCAGCAGTGTCCAAACTAGCGGGGGGGCCATAGATACGCAGTATTTT.

The chain joins TRBV19 to TRBJ2-1; possible D gene TRBD2, 5 bases. In germline, CDR1 is LNHDA, CDR2 SQIVND (reference sequence). CDR3 length: 15 residues. V was pared by 3 bases and J by 8 bases, with 17 bases between. The DNA of the CDR3 is TGTGCCAGTAGTATTGGCGGAGGAGGTGACTATGAGCAGTTCTTC. It yields the protein CASSIGGGGDYEQFF.

The chain couples TRBV19 to TRBJ2-1; TRBD2 agrees at 8 bases. The CDR3 totals 16 residues. The J segment lost 4 bases and the V segment lost 1 base, leaving 6 bases of the junction unmatched. The germline CDR1 and CDR2 sequences are LNHDA and SQIVND (reference sequence). The CDR3 region has the DNA TGTGCCAGTAGTATAGCGGGGGTAGCGGGGTACAATGAGCAGTTCTTC. Protein sequence: CASSIAGVAGYNEQFF.

Points on this clone: Other DNA sequences of this sample code for an identical CDR3. The rearrangement links TRBV6-5 to TRBJ2-1; 8 positions agree with TRBD2. The V segment lost 1 base and the J segment 0 bases; nucleotides outside the gene matches: 2. This CDR3 contains 16 residues. In germline, CDR1 is MNHEY, CDR2 SVGAGI. This CDR3 reads CASSYLAGSSYNEQFF. For the CDR3, the DNA is TGTGCCAGCAGTTACTTAGCGGGAAGCTCCTACAATGAGCAGTTCTTC.

V gene TRBV10-2 combines with J gene TRBJ2-7; 8 bases match TRBD2. The germline CDR1 and CDR2 sequences are WSHSY and SAAADI. The length of the CDR3 is 15 residues. Unmatched junction bases numbered 8, after V lost 2 bases and J lost 5 bases. The CDR3 region has the DNA TGCGCCAGCAGTGAGGGAACGAGCGGGAGAGACGAGCAGTACTTC. It translates to CASSEGTSGRDEQYF.

The chain links TRBV7-9 to TRBJ2-3, with 11 bases that match TRBD2. From germline, CDR1 is SEHNR and CDR2 FQNEAQ (reference sequence). The CDR3 runs to 16 residues. V dropped 4 bases and J dropped 2; count of bases not matched to a gene: 5. The DNA for the CDR3 is TGTGCCAGCAGCTACGGGACTAGCGGCCTCACAGATACGCAGTATTTT. Amino acids: CASSYGTSGLTDTQYF.

J is TRBJ2-5 and V is TRBV5-1; 9 bases match TRBD2. This CDR3 is 16 amino acids long. Germline V gene lookup returns CDR1 SGHRS and CDR2 YFSETQ. V trimming: 0 bases; J trimming: 3 bases; junction bases outside the gene matches: 6. The chain's CDR3 is CASSLVLAGTKETQYF. CDR3 nucleotide sequence: TGCGCCAGCAGCTTGGTTCTAGCGGGGACAAAAGAGACCCAGTACTTC.

The chain is built from TRBV30 and TRBJ1-5; 7 nucleotides line up with TRBD1. V shed 0 bases, J shed 7 bases, and the junction held 6 bases outside the gene matches. The CDR3 has 14 residues. CDR1 GTSNPN and CDR2 SVGIG come from the germline V gene (reference sequence). The CDR3 DNA reads TGTGCCTGGAGTGTAAAGGGGGCGCGCCAGCCCCAGCATTTT. Translated: CAWSVKGARQPQHF.

CDR3 residues: CASSGTADNSPLHF. CDR3 DNA: TGTGCCAGCAGTGGGACAGCGGATAATTCACCCCTCCACTTT. The chain is built from TRBV13 and TRBJ1-6, with 7 nucleotides matching TRBD1. The CDR3 extends over 14 amino acids. The V gene's germline CDR1 is PRHDT and CDR2 FYEKMQ (reference sequence). Trimming removed 6 bases from V and 5 bases from J; junction bases left unmatched: 4.

The J gene is TRBJ2-7, the V gene TRBV19; TRBD2 aligns across 10 bases. This CDR3 has 19 amino acids. The trim removed 6 bases at V and 0 bases at J, leaving 17 bases unmatched. Germline assignment: CDR1 LNHDA and CDR2 SQIVND (reference sequence). The DNA of the CDR3 is TGTGCCAGTAGCGCGACTGGACGGGGGTCTAGCGGGAGCTCCTACGAGCAGTACTTC. This sequence encodes CASSATGRGSSGSSYEQYF.

A remark on this clone: The same CDR3 also results from other DNA sequences found in this sample. V and J are TRBV9 and TRBJ1-1, with D perhaps TRBD1 (6 bases). The V gene lost 4 bases and the J gene lost 1 base, with 8 bases spanning the gap. The CDR3 loop spans 13 amino acids. Germline V gives CDR1 SGDLS, CDR2 YYNGEE. The CDR3 DNA reads TGTGCCAGCAGCCAAGGGGGGAACACTGAAGCTTTCTTT. This encodes CASSQGGNTEAFF.

The chain combines TRBV21-1 with TRBJ2-7; no check of the table's D call, TRBD1, against the DNA was made. TRBV21-1 is reported as a pseudogene. CDR3 length: 17 amino acids. CDR3 bases: TGTGCCAGCAGCCCAGCAGGGACGGGACAGGGTCCATACGAGCAGTACTTC. Encoded protein: CASSPAGTGQGPYEQYF.

This chain uses TRBV2 with TRBJ2-3, with D perhaps matching TRBD2 (6 bases). Germline V gene sequence: CDR1 SNHLY, CDR2 FYNNEI. The CDR3 has 13 residues. Deletions cut 7 bases from V and 2 bases from J, with 10 bases between. CDR3 protein: CASKGGNTDTQYF. CDR3 coding DNA: TGTGCCAGCAAGGGCGGGAACACAGATACGCAGTATTTT.

The V call is TRBV9, the J call TRBJ2-5; D gene ambiguous. CDR1 and CDR2 from the germline V gene are SGDLS and YYNGEE. V gave up 0 bases and J gave up 5 bases, with 11 bases separating them. The CDR3 length is 14 residues. The CDR3 DNA follows: TGTGCCAGCAGCGTAGGACCCTCTATGGAGACCCAGTACTTC. This sequence encodes CASSVGPSMETQYF.

This rearrangement joins TRBV7-6 to TRBJ1-1, with D unresolved. V shed 2 bases and J shed 1 base, with 14 bases lying between them. The CDR3 totals 16 residues. Germline CDR1 is SGHVS and CDR2 is FNYEAQ. CDR3 in amino acids: CASSLRALQKNTEAFF. The CDR3 region has the DNA TGTGCCAGCAGCTTACGGGCCCTCCAGAAGAACACTGAAGCTTTCTTT.

About this clone: The sample carries other DNA sequences with the same CDR3. V usage is TRBV4-1 and J usage is TRBJ2-3; unclear D gene. CDR3 size: 13 residues. Germline V gives CDR1 MGHRA, CDR2 YSYEKL. V lost 1 base, J lost 2 bases, and 4 bases lay in between. The CDR3 is CASSQGFTDTQYF. The CDR3 nucleotides read TGCGCCAGCAGCCAAGGTTTCACAGATACGCAGTATTTT.

V gene TRBV7-3 combines with J gene TRBJ1-1, with 7 bases that match TRBD1. Germline values: CDR1 SGHTA, CDR2 FQGTGA. The length of the CDR3 is 13 residues. The ends lost 4 bases at V and 3 bases at J; junction bases unmatched: 2. CDR3 sequence: CASSWDSYTEAFF. CDR3 bases: TGTGCCAGCAGCTGGGACAGCTACACTGAAGCTTTCTTT.

The chain is built from TRBV19 and TRBJ2-1; the match to TRBD2 covers 7 bases. V was pared by 4 bases and J by 1 base, with 1 base of the junction left unmatched. The germline gives CDR1 LNHDA, CDR2 SQIVND (reference sequence). This CDR3 is built from 14 residues. The CDR3 DNA reads as TGTGCCAGTAGTACGCGGGGGTCCTACAATGAGCAGTTCTTC. As protein: CASSTRGSYNEQFF.

About this clone: This specimen includes other DNA sequences encoding the same CDR3. V is TRBV4-1 and J is TRBJ2-7; 10 nucleotides agree with TRBD2. The CDR3 is 15 amino acids. Germline V gives CDR1 MGHRA, CDR2 YSYEKL. The V and J ends lost 1 base and 2 bases, in that order; junction bases with no gene match: 2. The CDR3: CASSQGTSGTYEQYF. The CDR3, as DNA: TGCGCCAGCAGCCAAGGAACTAGCGGGACCTACGAGCAGTACTTC.

The chain joins TRBV14 to TRBJ1-3; no firm D call. The germline CDR1 and CDR2 sequences are SGHDN and FVKESK. Trimming pared 0 bases from V and 0 bases from J, leaving 6 bases between. CDR3 length: 15 residues. The CDR3 DNA follows: TGTGCCAGCAGCCAAGACGGTTACTCTGGAAACACCATATATTTT. This sequence encodes CASSQDGYSGNTIYF.

The genes are TRBV28 and TRBJ2-7, with 11 bases aligning to TRBD2. V shed 2 bases, J shed 3 bases, and the junction held 6 bases outside the gene matches. CDR1 is MDHEN, CDR2 SYDVKM, per germline. The CDR3 runs 16 residues. This CDR3 reads CASSLRTSGPHYEQYF. CDR3 nucleotides: TGTGCCAGCAGTTTACGGACTAGCGGGCCCCACTACGAGCAGTACTTC. Complete variable domain (other parts from reference TRBV28 and TRBJ2-7): DVKVTQSSRYLVKRTGEKVFLECVQDMDHENMFWYRQDPGLGLRLIYFSYDVKMKEKGDIPEGYSVSREKKERFSLILESASTNQTSMYLCASSLRTSGPHYEQYFGPGTRLTVT.

Concerning this clone: Within the sample, other DNA sequences also encode this same CDR3. The chain couples TRBV7-6 to TRBJ2-5; D unclear. Germline CDR1 reads SGHVS; CDR2 reads FNYEAQ. V gave up 1 base and J gave up 3 bases, with 6 bases separating them. The CDR3 totals 13 residues. CDR3 sequence reads: CASSLEAEETQYF. DNA for the CDR3: TGTGCCAGCAGCTTAGAGGCGGAAGAGACCCAGTACTTC.

The chain combines TRBV10-3 with TRBJ2-5; D is ambiguous. The CDR3 totals 13 residues. From germline, CDR1 is ENHRY and CDR2 SYGVKD. V lost 4 bases to trimming and J lost 9 bases, with 15 bases between them. For the CDR3, the DNA is TGTGCCATCAGTGCAGAAGACAATATGCCCCAGTACTTC. It encodes CAISAEDNMPQYF.

This clone was seen just once. This chain joins TRBV30 and TRBJ1-2; tentative D call: TRBD1 (6 bases). Germline CDR1 is GTSNPN and CDR2 is SVGIG (reference sequence). Trimming cost V 6 bases and J 5 bases, with 19 bases left between them. The CDR3 totals 14 residues. The CDR3 spells CACRSGGAGYGYTF. The CDR3 nucleotides read TGTGCCTGCAGGAGTGGGGGCGCCGGGTATGGCTACACCTTC. The whole variable domain, filled in from reference TRBV30 and TRBJ1-2, reads SQTIHQWPATLVQPVGSPLSLECTVEGTSNPNLYWYRQAAGRGLQLLFYSVGIGQISSEVPQNLSASRPQDRQFILSSKKLLLSDSGFYLCACRSGGAGYGYTFGSGTRLTVV.

CDR3: CASSGGGEAFF. The CDR3 DNA follows: TGTGCCAGCAGTGGAGGAGGTGAAGCTTTCTTT. This rearrangement joins TRBV25-1 to TRBJ1-1; D call uncertain. The V gene's germline CDR1 is MGHDK and CDR2 SYGVNS. The length of the CDR3 is 11 residues. Trimming cost V 4 bases and J 7 bases, with 7 bases left between them.

The rearrangement uses TRBV2 and TRBJ1-1; tentative D call: TRBD1 (5 bases). CDR1 is SNHLY and CDR2 is FYNNEI in the germline V gene. Deletions cut 9 bases from V and 2 bases from J, with 10 bases between. CDR3 size: 12 residues. CDR3 residues: CARGVGNTEAFF. In DNA, the CDR3 is TGTGCCAGAGGGGTCGGAAACACTGAAGCTTTCTTT.